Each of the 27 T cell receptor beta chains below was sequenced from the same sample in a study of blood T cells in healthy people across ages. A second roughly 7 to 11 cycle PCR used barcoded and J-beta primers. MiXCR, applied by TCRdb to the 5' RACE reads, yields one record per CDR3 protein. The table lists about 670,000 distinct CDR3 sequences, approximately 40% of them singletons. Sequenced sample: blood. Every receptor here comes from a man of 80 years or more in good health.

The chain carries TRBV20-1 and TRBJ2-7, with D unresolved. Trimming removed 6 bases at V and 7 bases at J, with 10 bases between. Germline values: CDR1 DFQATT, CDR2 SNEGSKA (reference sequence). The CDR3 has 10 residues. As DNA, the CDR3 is TGCAGTGCGGCGTACAATGAGCAGTACTTC. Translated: CSAAYNEQYF.

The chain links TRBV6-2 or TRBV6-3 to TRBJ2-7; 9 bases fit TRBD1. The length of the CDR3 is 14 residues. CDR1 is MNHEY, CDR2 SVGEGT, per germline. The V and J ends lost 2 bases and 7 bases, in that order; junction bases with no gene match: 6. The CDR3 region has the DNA TGTGCCAGCAGTTACAGGACAGGGGCGGATGAGCAGTACTTC. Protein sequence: CASSYRTGADEQYF.

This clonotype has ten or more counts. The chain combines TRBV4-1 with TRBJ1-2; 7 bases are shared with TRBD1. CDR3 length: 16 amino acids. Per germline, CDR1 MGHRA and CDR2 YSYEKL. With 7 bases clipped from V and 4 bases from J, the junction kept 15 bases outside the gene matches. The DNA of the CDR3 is TGCGCCAGCAACAACGCGGCGGGGACAGAAACCTATGGCTACACCTTC. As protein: CASNNAAGTETYGYTF.

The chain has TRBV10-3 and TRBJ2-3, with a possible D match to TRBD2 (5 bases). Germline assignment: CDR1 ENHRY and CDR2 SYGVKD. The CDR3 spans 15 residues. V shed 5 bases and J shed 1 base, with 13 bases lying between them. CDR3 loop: CAISSRGTRTDTQYF. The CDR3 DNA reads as TGTGCCATCAGTTCACGGGGTACCCGCACAGATACGCAGTATTTT.

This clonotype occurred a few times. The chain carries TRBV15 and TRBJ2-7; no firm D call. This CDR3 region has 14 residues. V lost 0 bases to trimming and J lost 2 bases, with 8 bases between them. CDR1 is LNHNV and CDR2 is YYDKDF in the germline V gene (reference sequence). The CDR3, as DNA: TGTGCCACCAGCAGAGATTCGGTAACCTACGAGCAGTACTTC. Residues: CATSRDSVTYEQYF.

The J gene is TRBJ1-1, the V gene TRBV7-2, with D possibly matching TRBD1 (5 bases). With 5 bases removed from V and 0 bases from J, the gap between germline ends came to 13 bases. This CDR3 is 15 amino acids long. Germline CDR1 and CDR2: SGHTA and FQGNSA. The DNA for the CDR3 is TGTGCCAGCAGCCGCACGGGGGAAATGAACACTGAAGCTTTCTTT. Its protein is CASSRTGEMNTEAFF.

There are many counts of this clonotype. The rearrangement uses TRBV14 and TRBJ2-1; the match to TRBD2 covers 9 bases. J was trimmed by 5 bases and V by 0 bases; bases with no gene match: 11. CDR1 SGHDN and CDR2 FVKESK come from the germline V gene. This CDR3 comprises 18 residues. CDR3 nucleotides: TGTGCCAGCAGCCAAGACTCATCCCTACTAGCGGGTAACAATGAGCAGTTCTTC. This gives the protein CASSQDSSLLAGNNEQFF.

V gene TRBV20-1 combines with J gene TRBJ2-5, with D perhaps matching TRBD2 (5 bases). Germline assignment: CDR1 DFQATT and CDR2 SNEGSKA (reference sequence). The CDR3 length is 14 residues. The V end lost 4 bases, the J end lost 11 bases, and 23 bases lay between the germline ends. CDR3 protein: CSATAPGPRTEQYF. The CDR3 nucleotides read TGCAGTGCTACCGCGCCGGGCCCCCGGACTGAGCAGTACTTC.

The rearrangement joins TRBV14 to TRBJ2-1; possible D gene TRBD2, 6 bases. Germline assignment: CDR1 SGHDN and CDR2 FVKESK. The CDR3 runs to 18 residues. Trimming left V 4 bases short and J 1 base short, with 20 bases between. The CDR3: CASSPNLIAGRSYNEQFF. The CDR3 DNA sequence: TGTGCCAGCAGCCCCAATCTCATAGCCGGGAGATCCTACAATGAGCAGTTCTTC.

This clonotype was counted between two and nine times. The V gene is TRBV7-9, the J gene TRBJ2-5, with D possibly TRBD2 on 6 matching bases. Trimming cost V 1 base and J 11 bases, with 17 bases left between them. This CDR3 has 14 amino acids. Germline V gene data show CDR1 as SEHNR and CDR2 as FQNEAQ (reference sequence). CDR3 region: CASSLGDLRLEQYF. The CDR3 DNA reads TGTGCCAGCAGCTTAGGGGACTTACGTTTGGAGCAGTACTTC.

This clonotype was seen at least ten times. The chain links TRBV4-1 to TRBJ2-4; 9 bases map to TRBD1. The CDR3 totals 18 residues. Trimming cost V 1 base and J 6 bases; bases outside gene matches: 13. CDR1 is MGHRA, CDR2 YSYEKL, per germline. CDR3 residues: CASSQVPGQGPSGNIQYF. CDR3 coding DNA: TGCGCCAGCAGCCAAGTTCCGGGACAGGGACCATCGGGAAACATTCAGTACTTC.

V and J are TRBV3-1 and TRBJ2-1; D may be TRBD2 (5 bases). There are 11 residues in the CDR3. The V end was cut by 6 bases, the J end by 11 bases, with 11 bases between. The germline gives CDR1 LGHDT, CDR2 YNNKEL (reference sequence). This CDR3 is CASRAGGKQFF. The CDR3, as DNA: TGTGCCAGCAGGGCAGGAGGTAAGCAGTTCTTC.

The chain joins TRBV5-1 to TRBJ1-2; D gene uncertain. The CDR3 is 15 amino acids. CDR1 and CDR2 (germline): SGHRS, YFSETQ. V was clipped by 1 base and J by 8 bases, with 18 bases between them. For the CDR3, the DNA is TGCGCCAGCAGCTTGTCGGGGAGCCCTGAGGAAGGCTACACCTTC. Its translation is CASSLSGSPEEGYTF. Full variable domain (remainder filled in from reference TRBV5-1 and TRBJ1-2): KAGVTQTPRYLIKTRGQQVTLSCSPISGHRSVSWYQQTPGQGLQFLFEYFSETQRNKGNFPGRFSGRQFSNSRSEMNVSTLELGDSALYLCASSLSGSPEEGYTFGSGTRLTVV.

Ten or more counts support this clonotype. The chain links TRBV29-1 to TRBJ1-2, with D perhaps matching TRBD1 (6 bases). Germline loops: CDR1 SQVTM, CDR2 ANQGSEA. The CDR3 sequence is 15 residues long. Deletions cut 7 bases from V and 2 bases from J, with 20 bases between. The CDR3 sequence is CSAKSRSGANYGYTF. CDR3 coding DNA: TGCAGCGCCAAGAGCAGGTCGGGGGCCAACTATGGCTACACCTTC.

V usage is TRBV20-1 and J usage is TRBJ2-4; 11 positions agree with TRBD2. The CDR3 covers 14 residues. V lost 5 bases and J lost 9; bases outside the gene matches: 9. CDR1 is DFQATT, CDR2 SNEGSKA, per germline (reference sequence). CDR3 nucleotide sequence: TGCAGTGCTTTCGCGACTAGCGGGGCCGGCATTCAGTACTTC. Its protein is CSAFATSGAGIQYF.

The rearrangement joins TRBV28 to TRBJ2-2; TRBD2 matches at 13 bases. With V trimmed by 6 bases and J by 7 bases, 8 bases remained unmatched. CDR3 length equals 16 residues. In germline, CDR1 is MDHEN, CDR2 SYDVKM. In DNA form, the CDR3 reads TGTGCCAGCAGGAGGACTAGCGGGAGTTCGAACGGGGAGCTGTTTTTT. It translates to CASRRTSGSSNGELFF. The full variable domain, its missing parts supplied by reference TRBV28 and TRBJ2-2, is DVKVTQSSRYLVKRTGEKVFLECVQDMDHENMFWYRQDPGLGLRLIYFSYDVKMKEKGDIPEGYSVSREKKERFSLILESASTNQTSMYLCASRRTSGSSNGELFFGEGSRLTVL.

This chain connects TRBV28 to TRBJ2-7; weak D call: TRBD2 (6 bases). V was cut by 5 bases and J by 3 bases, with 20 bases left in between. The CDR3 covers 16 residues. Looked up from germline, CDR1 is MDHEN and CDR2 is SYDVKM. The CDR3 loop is CASSPSLGLKDYEQYF. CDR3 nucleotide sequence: TGTGCCAGCAGTCCCAGTCTAGGACTAAAGGACTACGAGCAGTACTTC.

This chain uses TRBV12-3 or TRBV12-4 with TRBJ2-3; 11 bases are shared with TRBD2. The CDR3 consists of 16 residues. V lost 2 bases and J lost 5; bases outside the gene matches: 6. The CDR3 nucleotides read TGTGCCAGCAGTTTATATCTAGCGGGGGGCGGAGATACGCAGTATTTT. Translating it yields CASSLYLAGGGDTQYF.

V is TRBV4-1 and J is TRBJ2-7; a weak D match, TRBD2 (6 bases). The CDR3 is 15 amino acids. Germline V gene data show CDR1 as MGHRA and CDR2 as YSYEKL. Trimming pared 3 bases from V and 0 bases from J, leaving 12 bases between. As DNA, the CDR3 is TGCGCCAGCAGCCAGGGACTCACTAGCTCCTACGAGCAGTACTTC. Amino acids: CASSQGLTSSYEQYF.

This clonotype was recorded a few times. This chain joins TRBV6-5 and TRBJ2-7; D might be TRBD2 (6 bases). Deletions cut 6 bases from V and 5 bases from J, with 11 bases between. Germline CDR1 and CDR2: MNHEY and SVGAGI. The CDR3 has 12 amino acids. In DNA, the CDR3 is TGTGCCAGCAGCTATGGGGGGAACGAGCAGTACTTC. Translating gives CASSYGGNEQYF.

The CDR3 reads CASSLRPQGGETQYF. In DNA form, the CDR3 reads TGTGCCAGCAGTTTAAGGCCACAGGGAGGGGAGACCCAGTACTTC. The genes are TRBV27 and TRBJ2-5; maybe TRBD2 (7 bases). The CDR3 has 15 amino acids. V was trimmed by 2 bases and J by 5 bases, leaving 15 bases between them. CDR1 and CDR2 from the germline V gene are MNHEY and SMNVEV (reference sequence).

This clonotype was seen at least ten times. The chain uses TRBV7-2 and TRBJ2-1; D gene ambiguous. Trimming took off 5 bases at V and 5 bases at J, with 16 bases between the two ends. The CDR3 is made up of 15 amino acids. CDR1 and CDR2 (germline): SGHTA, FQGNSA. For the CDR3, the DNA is TGTGCCAGCAGCCCCCCCCCCCAGTCAAACAATGAGCAGTTCTTC. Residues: CASSPPPQSNNEQFF. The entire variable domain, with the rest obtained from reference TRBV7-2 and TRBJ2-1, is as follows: GAGVSQSPSNKVTEKGKDVELRCDPISGHTALYWYRQSLGQGLEFLIYFQGNSAPDKSGLPSDRFSAERTGGSVSTLTIQRTQQEDSAVYLCASSPPPQSNNEQFFGPGTRLTVL.

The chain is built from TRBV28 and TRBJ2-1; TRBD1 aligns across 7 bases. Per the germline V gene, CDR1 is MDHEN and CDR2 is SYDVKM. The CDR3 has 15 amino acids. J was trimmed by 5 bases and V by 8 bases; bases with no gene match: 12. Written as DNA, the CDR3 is TGTGCCAGCGGATCGACAGGGAAATTGAACAATGAGCAGTTCTTC. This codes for CASGSTGKLNNEQFF.

CDR3 sequence (DNA): TGTGCCAGCAGCTTAGTTGGTCGGGGCTCCTACGAGCAGTACTTC. It yields the protein CASSLVGRGSYEQYF. The chain joins TRBV11-2 to TRBJ2-7, with D perhaps matching TRBD2 (5 bases). CDR3 length equals 15 residues. CDR1 is SGHAT, CDR2 FQNNGV, per germline. V was shortened by 1 base and J by 0 bases, with 10 bases between the two germline ends.

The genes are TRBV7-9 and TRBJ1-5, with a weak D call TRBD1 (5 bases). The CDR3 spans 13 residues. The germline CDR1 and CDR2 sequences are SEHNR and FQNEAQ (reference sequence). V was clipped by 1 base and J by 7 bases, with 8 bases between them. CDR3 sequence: CASSLVGRQPQHF. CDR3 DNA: TGTGCCAGCAGCTTAGTGGGGCGACAGCCCCAGCATTTT.

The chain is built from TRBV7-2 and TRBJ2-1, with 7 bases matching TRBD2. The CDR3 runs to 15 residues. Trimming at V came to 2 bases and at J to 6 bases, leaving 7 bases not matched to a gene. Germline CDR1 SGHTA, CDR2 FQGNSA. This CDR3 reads CASSLLVPGGNEQFF. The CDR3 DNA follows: TGTGCCAGCAGCTTATTGGTCCCGGGGGGCAATGAGCAGTTCTTC.

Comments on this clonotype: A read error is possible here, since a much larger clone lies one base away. CDR3 nucleotide sequence: TGCAGTGCCGGCACGGTTCCGGGGCTAATGAACACTGAAGCTTTCTTT. As protein: CSAGTVPGLMNTEAFF. The J gene is TRBJ1-1, the V gene TRBV20-1; D possibly corresponds to TRBD1 (5 bases). This CDR3 comprises 16 residues. From germline, CDR1 is DFQATT and CDR2 SNEGSKA (reference sequence). V was shortened by 6 bases and J by 0 bases, with 20 bases between the two germline ends.